The next 17 T cell receptor beta chains were all read from a single sample in a study of radiation and T cells in renal cell carcinoma. Clones were sequenced by immunoSEQ multiplex PCR, and TCRdb holds only the in-frame ones, with some missing. The sample records about 150,000 clones, around 90% being singletons. Time point of the sample: blood 2 weeks post-SBRT. Stated treatment: 15 Gy SBRT to primary tumor, nephrectomy 4 weeks later. This material consisted of blood, taken from a patient whose treatment included radiotherapy and nephrectomy. These receptors all stem from a woman aged 50 to 65 with renal cell carcinoma.

The rearrangement links TRBV5-1 to TRBJ2-1, with D hard to call. The V end lost 4 bases, the J end lost 10 bases, and 18 bases lay between the germline ends. The CDR3 contains 14 residues. CDR1 SGHRS and CDR2 YFSETQ come from the germline V gene. The CDR3 DNA reads TGCGCCAGCAGCCTGCCCACCCAAACCCACGAGCAGTTCTTC. Protein product: CASSLPTQTHEQFF.

This clone was counted only a few times. This rearrangement joins TRBV2 to TRBJ2-7; tentative D call: TRBD2 (6 bases). Germline CDR1 SNHLY, CDR2 FYNNEI. The length of the CDR3 is 15 residues. V was clipped by 5 bases and J by 4 bases, with 18 bases between them. The CDR3 DNA sequence: TGTGCCAGCAGTATTAACATCCGGGAGAGGTACGAGCAGTACTTC. Translation: CASSINIRERYEQYF.

The J gene is TRBJ1-5, the V gene TRBV5-5; TRBD1 matches at 10 bases. The length of the CDR3 is 14 residues. V lost 4 bases and J lost 5; bases outside the gene matches: 3. Germline-derived CDR1 and CDR2 are SGHKS and YYEKEE (reference sequence). The CDR3 DNA reads TGTGCCAGCAGCCCCGGGACAGGGGATCAGCCCCAGCATTTT. Its protein is CASSPGTGDQPQHF.

The chain links TRBV5-1 to TRBJ2-7; D may be TRBD1 (6 bases). This CDR3 comprises 13 residues. Germline V gene data show CDR1 as SGHRS and CDR2 as YFSETQ. Trimming shortened V by 3 bases and J by 4 bases, and 11 bases separated the two germline ends. The CDR3 reads CASSSTGSYEQYF. As DNA, the CDR3 is TGCGCCAGCAGCTCGACAGGTTCATACGAGCAGTACTTC. The full variable domain, with the rest looked up from reference TRBV5-1 and TRBJ2-7, is KAGVTQTPRYLIKTRGQQVTLSCSPISGHRSVSWYQQTPGQGLQFLFEYFSETQRNKGNFPGRFSGRQFSNSRSEMNVSTLELGDSALYLCASSSTGSYEQYFGPGTRLTVT.

This clone was recorded once. The chain employs TRBV7-8 and TRBJ1-2; D remains ambiguous. This CDR3 has 13 amino acids. The V gene lost 6 bases and the J gene lost 5 bases, with 13 bases spanning the gap. The germline V gene encodes CDR1 SGHVS and CDR2 FQNEAQ. The CDR3 DNA follows: TGTGCCAGCAGTTATAACGGACTATATGGCTACACCTTC. Its translation is CASSYNGLYGYTF.

The chain links TRBV7-2 to TRBJ2-1, with TRBD2 matching 9 bases. The CDR3 contains 15 residues. CDR1 and CDR2 (germline): SGHTA, FQGNSA. Unmatched junction bases numbered 6, after V lost 5 bases and J lost 4 bases. CDR3 coding DNA: TGTGCCAGCAGCCCGAGCGGGGGGACTTACAATGAGCAGTTCTTC. Residues: CASSPSGGTYNEQFF.

V gene TRBV19 combines with J gene TRBJ1-5; unclear D gene. Germline lookup yields CDR1 LNHDA and CDR2 SQIVND (reference sequence). This CDR3 has 14 residues. The ends were cut back, 0 bases at V and 7 bases at J, with 10 bases in the middle. CDR3 protein: CASSIDSSGQPQHF. CDR3 nucleotides: TGTGCCAGTAGTATAGACAGCTCGGGGCAGCCCCAGCATTTT.

This clone turned up a few times. J is TRBJ1-4 and V is TRBV6-5; perhaps TRBD1 as D (5 bases). Deletions cut 5 bases from V and 7 bases from J, with 14 bases between. The CDR3 is 14 amino acids. The germline V gene has CDR1 MNHEY and CDR2 SVGAGI. CDR3 sequence (DNA): TGTGCCAGCAGTAAGGGACGGGCGGGTGAAAAACTGTTTTTT. Its protein product is CASSKGRAGEKLFF.

The rearrangement joins TRBV9 to TRBJ2-3; TRBD2 matches 14 bases. The V segment lost 0 bases and the J segment 4 bases; nucleotides outside the gene matches: 4. Germline lookup yields CDR1 SGDLS and CDR2 YYNGEE. The length of the CDR3 is 17 residues. In DNA form, the CDR3 reads TGTGCCAGCAGCGTAGGACTAGCGGGGGGGAGTGCAGATACGCAGTATTTT. It codes for CASSVGLAGGSADTQYF.

This clone was observed once. The genes are TRBV29-1 and TRBJ1-1; no definite D call. From germline, CDR1 is SQVTM and CDR2 ANQGSEA. This CDR3 region has 12 residues. V lost 3 bases and J 1 base, leaving 6 bases between the germline ends. Written as DNA, the CDR3 is TGCAGCGTTGACAGCCCGAACACTGAAGCTTTCTTT. It codes for CSVDSPNTEAFF.

The chain combines TRBV25-1 with TRBJ1-1; D is uncertain. The V and J ends lost 4 bases and 0 bases respectively, with 12 bases between them. Germline CDR1 is MGHDK and CDR2 is SYGVNS. CDR3 length: 15 residues. The CDR3 protein is CASSALSLLNTEAFF. The CDR3 DNA sequence: TGTGCCAGCAGTGCGTTAAGCCTCTTGAACACTGAAGCTTTCTTT.

The chain links TRBV20-1 to TRBJ2-5, with D hard to call. Germline assignment: CDR1 DFQATT and CDR2 SNEGSKA (reference sequence). V was shortened by 4 bases and J by 5 bases, with 8 bases between the two germline ends. The CDR3 totals 11 residues. The CDR3 DNA is TGCAGTGCTATCTATCAGGAGACCCAGTACTTC. Its protein product is CSAIYQETQYF.

This chain links TRBV2 with TRBJ1-2, with D possibly TRBD1 on 5 matching bases. Looked up from germline, CDR1 is SNHLY and CDR2 is FYNNEI. The CDR3 sequence is 13 residues long. The ends were cut back, 6 bases at V and 2 bases at J, with 10 bases in the middle. The DNA for the CDR3 is TGTGCCAGCAGCGAACAGGTCAACTATGGCTACACCTTC. Translated: CASSEQVNYGYTF. The full variable domain, with the rest looked up from reference TRBV2 and TRBJ1-2, is EPEVTQTPSHQVTQMGQEVILRCVPISNHLYFYWYRQILGQKVEFLVSFYNNEISEKSEIFDDQFSVERPDGSNFTLKIRSTKLEDSAMYFCASSEQVNYGYTFGSGTRLTVV.

The chain carries TRBV19 and TRBJ1-5; D remains unclear. Germline-derived CDR1 and CDR2 are LNHDA and SQIVND (reference sequence). Trimming took 5 bases from V and 5 from J, leaving 13 bases between them. This CDR3 spans 14 amino acids. The CDR3 reads CASSVVGVYQPQHF. CDR3 nucleotide sequence: TGTGCCAGTAGTGTTGTCGGTGTTTATCAGCCCCAGCATTTT.

This chain uses TRBV7-8 with TRBJ1-1; D is perhaps TRBD1 (5 bases). CDR1 and CDR2 (germline): SGHVS, FQNEAQ. V was trimmed by 2 bases and J by 3 bases, leaving 13 bases between them. The CDR3 consists of 15 residues. CDR3 nucleotide sequence: TGTGCCAGCAGCTTACAGGGCGTCGTTCACACTGAAGCTTTCTTT. Residues: CASSLQGVVHTEAFF.

This chain joins TRBV25-1 and TRBJ1-1; D is possibly TRBD1 (6 bases). Trimming left V 4 bases short and J 1 base short, with 10 bases between. Germline CDR1 MGHDK, CDR2 SYGVNS. This CDR3 is 14 amino acids long. The CDR3 sequence is CASSAGHGNTEAFF. The CDR3 coding sequence is TGTGCCAGCAGTGCGGGACATGGGAACACTGAAGCTTTCTTT.

This sequence joins TRBV19 and TRBJ1-2; D unresolved. The CDR3 consists of 15 residues. V lost 4 bases and J lost 0, with 12 bases in between. Germline CDR1 reads LNHDA; CDR2 reads SQIVND (reference sequence). CDR3 in amino acids: CASSTPRRANYGYTF. For the CDR3, the DNA is TGTGCCAGTAGTACCCCTCGGAGAGCTAACTATGGCTACACCTTC.